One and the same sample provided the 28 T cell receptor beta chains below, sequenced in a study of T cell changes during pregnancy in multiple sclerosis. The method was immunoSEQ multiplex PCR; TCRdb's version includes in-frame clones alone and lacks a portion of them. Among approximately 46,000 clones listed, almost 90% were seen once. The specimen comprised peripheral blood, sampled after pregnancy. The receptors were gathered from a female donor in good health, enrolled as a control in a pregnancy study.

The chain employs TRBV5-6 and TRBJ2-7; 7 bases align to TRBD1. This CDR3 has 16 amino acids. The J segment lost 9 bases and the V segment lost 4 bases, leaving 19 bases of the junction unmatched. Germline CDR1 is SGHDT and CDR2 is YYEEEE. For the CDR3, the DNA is TGTGCCAGCAGCCCCATCGACAGGGCCTCCGAGCGCGGGCAGTACTTC. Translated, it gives CASSPIDRASERGQYF.

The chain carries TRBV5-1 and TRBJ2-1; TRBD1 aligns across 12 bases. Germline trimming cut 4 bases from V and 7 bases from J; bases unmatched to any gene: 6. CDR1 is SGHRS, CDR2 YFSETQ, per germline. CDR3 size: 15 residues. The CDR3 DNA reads TGCGCCAGCAGCCCCGGGACAGGGGGCACGAATGAGCAGTTCTTC. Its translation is CASSPGTGGTNEQFF.

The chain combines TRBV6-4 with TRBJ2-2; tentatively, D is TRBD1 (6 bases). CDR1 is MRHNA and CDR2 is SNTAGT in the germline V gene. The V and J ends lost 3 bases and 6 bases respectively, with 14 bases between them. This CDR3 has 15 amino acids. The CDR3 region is CASSDTGNMAGELFF. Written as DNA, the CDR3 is TGTGCCAGCAGTGATACAGGGAATATGGCCGGGGAGCTGTTTTTT.

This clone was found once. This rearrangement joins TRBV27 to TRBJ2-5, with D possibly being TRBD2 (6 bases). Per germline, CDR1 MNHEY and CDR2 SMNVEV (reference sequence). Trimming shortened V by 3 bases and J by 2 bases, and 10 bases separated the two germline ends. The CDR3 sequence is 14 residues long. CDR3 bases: TGTGCCAGCAGTTTTCTCGGGGGACAAGAGACCCAGTACTTC. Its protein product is CASSFLGGQETQYF.

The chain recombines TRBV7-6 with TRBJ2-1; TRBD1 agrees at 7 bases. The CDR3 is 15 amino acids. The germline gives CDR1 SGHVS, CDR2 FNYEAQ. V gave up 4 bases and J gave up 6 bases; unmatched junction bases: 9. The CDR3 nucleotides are TGTGCCAGCAGCTCGCCTTTTGACAGGGTCAATGAGCAGTTCTTC. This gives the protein CASSSPFDRVNEQFF.

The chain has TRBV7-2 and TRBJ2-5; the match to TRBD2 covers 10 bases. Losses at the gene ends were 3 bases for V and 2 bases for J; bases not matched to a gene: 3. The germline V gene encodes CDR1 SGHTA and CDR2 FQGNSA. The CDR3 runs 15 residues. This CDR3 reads CASSFQAGGQETQYF. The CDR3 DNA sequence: TGTGCCAGCAGCTTTCAAGCGGGGGGGCAAGAGACCCAGTACTTC.

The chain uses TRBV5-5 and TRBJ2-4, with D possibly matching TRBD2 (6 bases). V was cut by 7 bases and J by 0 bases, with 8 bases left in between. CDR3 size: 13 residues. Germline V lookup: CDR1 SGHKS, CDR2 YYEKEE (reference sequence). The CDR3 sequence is CASGAGAKNIQYF. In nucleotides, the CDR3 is TGTGCCAGCGGAGCGGGAGCCAAAAACATTCAGTACTTC.

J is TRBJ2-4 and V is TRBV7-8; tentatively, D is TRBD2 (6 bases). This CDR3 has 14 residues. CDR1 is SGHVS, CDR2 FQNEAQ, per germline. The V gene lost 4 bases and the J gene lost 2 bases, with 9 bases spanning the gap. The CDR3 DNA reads TGTGCCAGCAGCTCCGGGGGTACCAAAAACATTCAGTACTTC. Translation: CASSSGGTKNIQYF.

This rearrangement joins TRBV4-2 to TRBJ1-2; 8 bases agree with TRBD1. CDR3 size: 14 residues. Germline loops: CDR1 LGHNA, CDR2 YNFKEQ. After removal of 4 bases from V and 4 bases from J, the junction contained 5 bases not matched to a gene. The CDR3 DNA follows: TGTGCCAGCAGCCGGGGACAGGCGGGCTATGGCTACACCTTC. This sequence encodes CASSRGQAGYGYTF.

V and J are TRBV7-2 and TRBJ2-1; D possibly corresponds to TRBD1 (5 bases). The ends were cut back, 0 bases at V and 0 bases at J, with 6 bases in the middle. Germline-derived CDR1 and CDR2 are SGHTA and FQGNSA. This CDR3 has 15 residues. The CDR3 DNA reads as TGTGCCAGCAGCTTAGCCAGGGTCTCCTACAATGAGCAGTTCTTC. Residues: CASSLARVSYNEQFF.

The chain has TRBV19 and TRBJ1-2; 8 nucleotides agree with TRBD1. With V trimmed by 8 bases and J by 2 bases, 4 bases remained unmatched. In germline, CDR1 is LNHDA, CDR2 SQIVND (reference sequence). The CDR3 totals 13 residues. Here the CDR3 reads CASRTGGNYGYTF. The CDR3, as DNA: TGTGCCAGTCGAACAGGGGGAAACTATGGCTACACCTTC.

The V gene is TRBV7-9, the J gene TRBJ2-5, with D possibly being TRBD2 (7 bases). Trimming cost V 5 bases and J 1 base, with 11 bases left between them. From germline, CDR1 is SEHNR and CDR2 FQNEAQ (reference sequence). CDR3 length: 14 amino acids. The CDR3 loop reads CASSGGAVQETQYF. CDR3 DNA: TGTGCCAGCAGCGGGGGGGCAGTCCAAGAGACCCAGTACTTC.

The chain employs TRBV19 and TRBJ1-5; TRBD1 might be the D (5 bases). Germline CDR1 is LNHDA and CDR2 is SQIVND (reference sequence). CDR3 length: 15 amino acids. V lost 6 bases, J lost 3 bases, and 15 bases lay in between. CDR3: CASSLKQGLNQPQHF. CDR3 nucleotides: TGTGCCAGTAGCCTAAAGCAGGGTCTCAATCAGCCCCAGCATTTT.

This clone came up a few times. CDR3: CASSRGLAGEYNEQFF. The CDR3 nucleotides are TGTGCCAGCAGTAGGGGACTAGCGGGGGAGTACAATGAGCAGTTCTTC. The V gene is TRBV6-4, the J gene TRBJ2-1, with TRBD2 matching over 14 bases. Germline lookup yields CDR1 MRHNA and CDR2 SNTAGT. This CDR3 has 16 amino acids. The junction had 4 bases not matched to a gene; V was cut back by 5 bases and J by 4 bases.

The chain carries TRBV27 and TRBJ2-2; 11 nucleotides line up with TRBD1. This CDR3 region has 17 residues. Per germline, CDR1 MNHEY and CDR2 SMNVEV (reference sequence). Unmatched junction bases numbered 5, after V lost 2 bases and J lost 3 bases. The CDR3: CASSLRTGGAHTGELFF. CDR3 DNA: TGTGCCAGCAGTTTAAGGACAGGGGGCGCGCACACCGGGGAGCTGTTTTTT.

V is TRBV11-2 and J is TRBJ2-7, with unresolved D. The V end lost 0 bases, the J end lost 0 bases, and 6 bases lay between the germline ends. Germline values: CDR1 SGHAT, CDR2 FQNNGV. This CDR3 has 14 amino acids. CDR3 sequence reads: CASSLDNFSYEQYF. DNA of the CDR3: TGTGCCAGCAGCTTAGACAACTTCTCCTACGAGCAGTACTTC. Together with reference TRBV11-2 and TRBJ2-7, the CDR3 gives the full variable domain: EAGVAQSPRYKIIEKRQSVAFWCNPISGHATLYWYQQILGQGPKLLIQFQNNGVVDDSQLPKDRFSAERLKGVDSTLKIQPAKLEDSAVYLCASSLDNFSYEQYFGPGTRLTVT.

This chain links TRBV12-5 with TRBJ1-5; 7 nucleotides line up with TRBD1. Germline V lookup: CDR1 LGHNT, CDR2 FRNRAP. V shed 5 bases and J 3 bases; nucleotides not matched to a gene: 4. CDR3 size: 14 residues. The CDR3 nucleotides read TGTGCTAGTGGTCTCGGGACAGCCAATCAGCCCCAGCATTTT. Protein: CASGLGTANQPQHF.

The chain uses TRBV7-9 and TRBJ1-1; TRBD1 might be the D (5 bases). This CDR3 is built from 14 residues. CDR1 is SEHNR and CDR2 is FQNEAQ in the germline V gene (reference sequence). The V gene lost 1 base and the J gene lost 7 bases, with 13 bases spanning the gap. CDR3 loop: CASSLDNRIFEAFF. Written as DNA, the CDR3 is TGTGCCAGCAGCTTAGATAACAGGATATTTGAAGCTTTCTTT.

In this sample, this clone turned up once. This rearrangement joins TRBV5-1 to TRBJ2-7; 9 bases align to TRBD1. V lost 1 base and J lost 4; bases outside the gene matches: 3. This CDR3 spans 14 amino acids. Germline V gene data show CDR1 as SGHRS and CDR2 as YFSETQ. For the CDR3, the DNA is TGCGCCAGCAGCTTGACAGGGGGCACGTACGAGCAGTACTTC. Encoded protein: CASSLTGGTYEQYF.

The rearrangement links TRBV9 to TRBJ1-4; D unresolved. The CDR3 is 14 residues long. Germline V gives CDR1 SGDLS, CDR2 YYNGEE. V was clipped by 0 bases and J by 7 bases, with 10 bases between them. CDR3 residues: CASSVGARGEKLFF. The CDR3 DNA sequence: TGTGCCAGCAGCGTAGGGGCGCGGGGTGAAAAACTGTTTTTT.

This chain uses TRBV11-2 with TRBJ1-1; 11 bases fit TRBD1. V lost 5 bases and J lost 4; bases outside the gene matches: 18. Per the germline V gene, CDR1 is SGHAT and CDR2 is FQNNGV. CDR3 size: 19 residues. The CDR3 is CASSPLRTGGVRGSTEAFF. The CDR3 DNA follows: TGTGCCAGCAGCCCCCTTAGGACAGGGGGCGTCCGTGGAAGCACTGAAGCTTTCTTT.

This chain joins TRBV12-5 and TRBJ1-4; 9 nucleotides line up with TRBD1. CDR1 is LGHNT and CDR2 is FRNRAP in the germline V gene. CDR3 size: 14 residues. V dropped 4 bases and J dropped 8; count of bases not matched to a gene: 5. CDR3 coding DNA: TGTGCTAGTGGTTGGGGACAGGGAGGCGAAAAACTGTTTTTT. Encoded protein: CASGWGQGGEKLFF.

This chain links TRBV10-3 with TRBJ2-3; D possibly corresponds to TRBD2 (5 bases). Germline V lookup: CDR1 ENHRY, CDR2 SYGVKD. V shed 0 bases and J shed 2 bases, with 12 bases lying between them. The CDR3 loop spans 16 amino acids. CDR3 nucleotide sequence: TGTGCCATCAGTGAGTCTCAGCGGCCGTACACAGATACGCAGTATTTT. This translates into CAISESQRPYTDTQYF.

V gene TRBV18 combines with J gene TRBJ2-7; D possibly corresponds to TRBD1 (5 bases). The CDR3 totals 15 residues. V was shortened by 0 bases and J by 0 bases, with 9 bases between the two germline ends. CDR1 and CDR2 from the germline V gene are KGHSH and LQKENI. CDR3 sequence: CASSPPTGFSYEQYF. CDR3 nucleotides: TGTGCCAGCTCACCACCCACAGGTTTCTCCTACGAGCAGTACTTC.

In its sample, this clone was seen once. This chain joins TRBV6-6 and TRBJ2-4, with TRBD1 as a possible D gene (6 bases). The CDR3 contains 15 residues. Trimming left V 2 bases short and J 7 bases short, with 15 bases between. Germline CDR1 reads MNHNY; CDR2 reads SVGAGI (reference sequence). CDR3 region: CASSYPDRTGNIQYF. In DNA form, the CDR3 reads TGTGCCAGCAGTTACCCCGACAGGACCGGGAACATTCAGTACTTC.

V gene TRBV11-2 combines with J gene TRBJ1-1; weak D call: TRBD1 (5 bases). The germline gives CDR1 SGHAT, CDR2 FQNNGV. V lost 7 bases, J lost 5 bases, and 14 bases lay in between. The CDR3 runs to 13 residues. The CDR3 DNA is TGTGCCAGCACCAATATCAGGGTTACTGAAGCTTTCTTT. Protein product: CASTNIRVTEAFF.

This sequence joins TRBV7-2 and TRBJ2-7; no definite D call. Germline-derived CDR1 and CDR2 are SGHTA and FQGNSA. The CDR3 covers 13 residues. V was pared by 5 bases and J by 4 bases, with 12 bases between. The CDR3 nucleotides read TGTGCCAGCAGCCAGAGGTCGGGTTACGAGCAGTACTTC. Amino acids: CASSQRSGYEQYF.

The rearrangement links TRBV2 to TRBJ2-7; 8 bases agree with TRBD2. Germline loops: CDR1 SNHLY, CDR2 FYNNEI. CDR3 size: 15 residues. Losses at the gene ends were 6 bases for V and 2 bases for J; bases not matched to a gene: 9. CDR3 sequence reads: CASRDNSGITYEQYF. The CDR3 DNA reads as TGTGCCAGCAGGGACAATAGCGGGATCACCTACGAGCAGTACTTC.